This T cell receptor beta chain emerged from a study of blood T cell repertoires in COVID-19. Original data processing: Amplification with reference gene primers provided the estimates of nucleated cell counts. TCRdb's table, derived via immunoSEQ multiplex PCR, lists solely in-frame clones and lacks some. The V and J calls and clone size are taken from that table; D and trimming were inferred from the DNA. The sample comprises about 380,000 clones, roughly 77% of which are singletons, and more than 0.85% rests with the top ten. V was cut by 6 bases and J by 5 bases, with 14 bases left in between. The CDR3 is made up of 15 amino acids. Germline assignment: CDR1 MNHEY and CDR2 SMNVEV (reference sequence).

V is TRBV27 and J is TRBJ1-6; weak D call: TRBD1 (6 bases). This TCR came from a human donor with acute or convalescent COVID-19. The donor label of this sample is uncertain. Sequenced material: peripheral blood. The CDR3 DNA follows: TGTGCCAGCAGGAGGACAGATTTGAATAATTCACCCCTCCACTTT. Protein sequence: CASRRTDLNNSPLHF.